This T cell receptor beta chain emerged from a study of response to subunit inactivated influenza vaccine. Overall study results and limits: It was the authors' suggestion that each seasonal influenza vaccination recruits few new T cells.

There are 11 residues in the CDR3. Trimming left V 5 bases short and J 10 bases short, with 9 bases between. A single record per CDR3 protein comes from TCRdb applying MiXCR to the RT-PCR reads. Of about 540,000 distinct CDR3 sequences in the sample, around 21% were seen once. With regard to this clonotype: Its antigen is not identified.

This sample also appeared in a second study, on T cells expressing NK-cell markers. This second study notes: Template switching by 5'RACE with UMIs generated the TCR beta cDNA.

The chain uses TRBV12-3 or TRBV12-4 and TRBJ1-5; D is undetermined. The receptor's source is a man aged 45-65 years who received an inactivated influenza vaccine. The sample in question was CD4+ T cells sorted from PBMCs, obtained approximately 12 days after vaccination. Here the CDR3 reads CASSSGAPQHF. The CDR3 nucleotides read TGTGCCAGCAGTAGCGGAGCACCCCAGCATTTT.